This TCR beta chain came from a study of beta chain features in type 1 diabetes. Whole-study context: Patients and healthy donors were similar in age, gender and cell yields. Whole-study results and caveats: Shorter templates may be favored by PCR, equally so in patients and controls. The study found moderately but significantly shorter TCRB CDR3s in all four CD4+ subsets of Type 1 diabetes patients.

Sequencing targeted expressed TCRB transcripts, as all isolated RNA had been reverse transcribed. Measured with immunoSEQ multiplex PCR; TCRdb has only the in-frame clones, and not every one. This sample carries about 660,000 clones, over 11% of them seen once, and the ten largest clones take 0.03% to 0.045%. V gave up 7 bases and J gave up 5 bases, with 24 bases separating them. The V gene's germline CDR1 is SGHRS and CDR2 YFSETQ. The length of the CDR3 is 16 residues. Notes on this clone: Its antigen is currently unknown.

Sequenced: naive CD4+ T cells from blood. This clonotype was sampled from a man younger than 30 with type 1 diabetes. The chain carries TRBV5-1 and TRBJ2-5; D perhaps matches TRBD1 (6 bases). CDR3 nucleotide sequence: TGCGCCAGCGCCGGCCACGGGCAGGGGATATTCGAGACCCAGTACTTC. As protein: CASAGHGQGIFETQYF.